The 22 T cell receptor beta chains listed next were all sequenced from one sample in a study of beta chain features in type 1 diabetes. Study-level results: People with Type 1 diabetes carried modestly yet significantly shorter TCRB CDR3s in all four CD4+ subsets.

What was sequenced were expressed TCRB transcripts, since all of the isolated RNA had been reverse transcribed. Using immunoSEQ multiplex PCR, the repertoire was profiled, and TCRdb retains in-frame clones only, with some absent. The sample carries around 160,000 clones, 50% to 70% recorded once. Their cognate antigens are unknown. The source material was naive CD4+ T cells from blood. All receptors derive from a man aged 30 to 39 with type 1 diabetes.

The J gene is TRBJ1-1, the V gene TRBV7-9; 9 bases align to TRBD1. Trimming took 5 bases from V and 6 from J; bases not matched to a gene: 7. Per the germline V gene, CDR1 is SEHNR and CDR2 is FQNEAQ (reference sequence). There are 14 residues in the CDR3. The chain's CDR3 is CASSPRDRAAEAFF. The DNA of the CDR3 is TGTGCCAGCAGCCCCCGGGACAGGGCGGCTGAAGCTTTCTTT.

Only one count was recorded for this clone. This sample includes further DNA sequences coding for the same CDR3. The chain couples TRBV5-1 to TRBJ2-3; D is undetermined. The germline CDR1 and CDR2 sequences are SGHRS and YFSETQ. V lost 0 bases to trimming and J lost 2 bases, with 7 bases between them. The CDR3 is made up of 14 amino acids. The CDR3 spells CASSLGQFTDTQYF. DNA for the CDR3: TGCGCCAGCAGCTTGGGACAATTCACAGATACGCAGTATTTT.

The J gene is TRBJ2-1, the V gene TRBV7-9, with unresolved D. The germline V and J ends were trimmed by 5 bases and 9 bases, with 14 bases remaining between them. CDR3 length equals 13 residues. From germline, CDR1 is SEHNR and CDR2 FQNEAQ (reference sequence). The CDR3 loop is CASSESPLSEQFF. DNA for the CDR3: TGTGCCAGCAGCGAGTCCCCCTTAAGTGAGCAGTTCTTC.

The genes are TRBV29-1 and TRBJ1-2, with D uncertain. This CDR3 has 12 amino acids. Germline values: CDR1 SQVTM, CDR2 ANQGSEA. The V end was cut by 6 bases, the J end by 6 bases, with 14 bases between. The CDR3 nucleotides read TGCAGCGTGATAGGCCTTCAGGATGGCTACACCTTC. It specifies CSVIGLQDGYTF. The full variable domain, completed using reference TRBV29-1 and TRBJ1-2, is SAVISQKPSRDICQRGTSLTIQCQVDSQVTMMFWYRQQPGQSLTLIATANQGSEATYESGFVIDKFPISRPNLTFSTLTVSNMSPEDSSIYLCSVIGLQDGYTFGSGTRLTVV.

The CDR3 is CSAQDFGDEQFF. The CDR3 bases are TGCAGCGCCCAGGACTTTGGGGATGAGCAGTTCTTC. V and J are TRBV29-1 and TRBJ2-1, with TRBD2 as a possible D gene (5 bases). Trimming pared 7 bases from V and 8 bases from J, leaving 15 bases between. This CDR3 has 12 residues. Germline lookup yields CDR1 SQVTM and CDR2 ANQGSEA.

This chain uses TRBV11-2 with TRBJ2-7; a possible D gene is TRBD2 (5 bases). The CDR3 covers 15 residues. Germline CDR1 SGHAT, CDR2 FQNNGV. V was pared by 1 base and J by 2 bases, with 12 bases between. CDR3 DNA: TGTGCCAGCAGCTTAGCGAGCGGTCCCCCCTACGAGCAGTACTTC. Its protein product is CASSLASGPPYEQYF.

There are a few counts of this clone. The genes are TRBV4-1 and TRBJ2-1; TRBD2 is a possible D gene (6 bases). Trimming took 0 bases from V and 9 from J, leaving 15 bases between them. This CDR3 has 15 residues. CDR1 and CDR2 (germline): MGHRA, YSYEKL. The CDR3, as DNA: TGCGCCAGCAGCCAAGATGGGACTGGTCGGCGTGAGCAGTTCTTC. Its translation is CASSQDGTGRREQFF.

The chain couples TRBV29-1 to TRBJ2-2; 9 bases align to TRBD1. V was pared by 7 bases and J by 3 bases, with 6 bases of the junction left unmatched. The CDR3 covers 14 residues. Germline CDR1 SQVTM, CDR2 ANQGSEA. The CDR3 DNA reads TGCAGCGCAGGGACAGGGTTTTACACCGGGGAGCTGTTTTTT. This encodes CSAGTGFYTGELFF.

The genes are TRBV5-4 and TRBJ2-6; 8 positions agree with TRBD1. V was clipped by 4 bases and J by 0 bases; unmatched bases: 6. CDR3 size: 17 residues. Germline loops: CDR1 SGHNT, CDR2 YYREEE (reference sequence). The CDR3 sequence: CASSPWTGTSGANVLTF. CDR3 bases: TGTGCCAGCAGCCCGTGGACAGGGACCTCTGGGGCCAACGTCCTGACTTTC.

This chain joins TRBV2 and TRBJ2-3; possibly TRBD1 or TRBD2 for D (5 bases each). The CDR3 runs 14 residues. The germline V and J ends were trimmed by 7 bases and 8 bases, with 19 bases remaining between them. In germline, CDR1 is SNHLY, CDR2 FYNNEI. The CDR3 sequence: CASTRDGGRSTQYF. Written as DNA, the CDR3 is TGTGCCAGCACCAGGGACGGTGGGCGGAGTACGCAGTATTTT.

CDR3 DNA sequence: TGTGCCAGCAGTGACGTGGGACTAGCCATAAACAATGAGCAGTTCTTC. Translating gives CASSDVGLAINNEQFF. The chain employs TRBV2 and TRBJ2-1; 9 bases map to TRBD2. The CDR3 consists of 16 residues. CDR1 and CDR2 (germline): SNHLY, FYNNEI. Losses at the gene ends were 3 bases for V and 5 bases for J; bases not matched to a gene: 8. Looking up the rest from reference TRBV2 and TRBJ2-1 gives the full variable domain: EPEVTQTPSHQVTQMGQEVILRCVPISNHLYFYWYRQILGQKVEFLVSFYNNEISEKSEIFDDQFSVERPDGSNFTLKIRSTKLEDSAMYFCASSDVGLAINNEQFFGPGTRLTVL.

The CDR3 spells CSVGLAKNIQYF. CDR3 nucleotides: TGCAGCGTTGGTTTGGCCAAAAACATTCAGTACTTC. J is TRBJ2-4 and V is TRBV29-1; no clear D. V was trimmed by 4 bases and J by 1 base, leaving 5 bases between them. CDR3 size: 12 residues. Germline V gene data show CDR1 as SQVTM and CDR2 as ANQGSEA.

The chain carries TRBV4-1 and TRBJ2-6; the D is unclear. Trimming stripped 0 bases from V and 0 bases from J, with 9 bases between. The length of the CDR3 is 17 residues. Looked up from germline, CDR1 is MGHRA and CDR2 is YSYEKL. The CDR3 DNA sequence: TGCGCCAGCAGCCAAGAGATTTTTTACTCTGGGGCCAACGTCCTGACTTTC. It codes for CASSQEIFYSGANVLTF.

The chain employs TRBV29-1 and TRBJ2-5, with 10 bases fitting TRBD1. CDR3 length equals 14 residues. The germline V gene has CDR1 SQVTM and CDR2 ANQGSEA. Trimming took 6 bases from V and 1 from J; bases not matched to a gene: 5. The CDR3 region is CSVGTGAIQETQYF. The CDR3 nucleotides read TGCAGCGTCGGGACAGGGGCCATCCAAGAGACCCAGTACTTC.

The CDR3 spells CSGDNGSGELFF. The CDR3 nucleotides are TGCAGCGGCGACAATGGGTCCGGGGAGCTGTTTTTT. The chain is built from TRBV29-1 and TRBJ2-2, with no clear D. V was shortened by 7 bases and J by 6 bases, with 12 bases between the two germline ends. This CDR3 is 12 amino acids long. Germline V gene sequence: CDR1 SQVTM, CDR2 ANQGSEA.

This chain uses TRBV11-2 with TRBJ1-2, with D perhaps TRBD1 (5 bases). V lost 8 bases, J lost 7 bases, and 23 bases lay in between. Germline V lookup: CDR1 SGHAT, CDR2 FQNNGV. The CDR3 covers 15 residues. CDR3 protein: CASSTPRVGLIGYTF. The CDR3 nucleotides are TGTGCCAGCTCAACCCCCAGGGTTGGGTTGATTGGCTACACCTTC.

This clone was seen only a few times. The rearrangement uses TRBV9 and TRBJ2-1; D not resolved. Trimming shortened V by 0 bases and J by 2 bases, and 6 bases separated the two germline ends. Germline loops: CDR1 SGDLS, CDR2 YYNGEE. This CDR3 is built from 14 residues. CDR3 loop: CASSVVDTYNEQFF. The CDR3 region has the DNA TGTGCCAGCAGCGTAGTAGACACCTACAATGAGCAGTTCTTC. The full variable domain, its missing parts supplied by reference TRBV9 and TRBJ2-1, is DSGVTQTPKHLITATGQRVTLRCSPRSGDLSVYWYQQSLDQGLQFLIQYYNGEERAKGNILERFSAQQFPDLHSELNLSSLELGDSALYFCASSVVDTYNEQFFGPGTRLTVL.

A few counts support this clone. The chain combines TRBV12-5 with TRBJ1-5, with D perhaps TRBD1 (5 bases). The V end lost 7 bases, the J end lost 8 bases, and 18 bases lay between the germline ends. The CDR3 has 14 residues. CDR1 is LGHNT and CDR2 is FRNRAP in the germline V gene. Written as DNA, the CDR3 is TGTGCTAGTGCCCCTCTAGGGGCCGAGAAGCCCCAGCATTTT. Protein: CASAPLGAEKPQHF.

The genes are TRBV30 and TRBJ1-1, with D maybe TRBD1 (5 bases). Trimming removed 4 bases at V and 5 bases at J, with 23 bases between. Germline lookup yields CDR1 GTSNPN and CDR2 SVGIG (reference sequence). The CDR3 contains 16 residues. The CDR3 reads CAWNPLGVSGWTEAFF. The CDR3 DNA reads as TGTGCCTGGAACCCATTAGGGGTCAGCGGGTGGACTGAAGCTTTCTTT.

In this sample, this clone turned up a few times. The chain employs TRBV7-2 and TRBJ2-2; tentative D call: TRBD1 (5 bases). Trimming removed 2 bases from V and 3 bases from J, with 7 bases in between. The CDR3 runs to 14 residues. Germline V gene lookup returns CDR1 SGHTA and CDR2 FQGNSA. The CDR3 bases are TGTGCCAGCAGCTTAATCAGGGACACCGGGGAGCTGTTTTTT. This codes for CASSLIRDTGELFF.

A few counts support this clone. The chain couples TRBV7-2 to TRBJ2-1; 8 bases fit TRBD1. The CDR3 contains 13 residues. Germline CDR1 and CDR2: SGHTA and FQGNSA. The J segment lost 6 bases and the V segment lost 5 bases, leaving 3 bases of the junction unmatched. This chain's CDR3 is CASSTDRGNEQFF. DNA for the CDR3: TGTGCCAGCAGCACTGACAGGGGCAATGAGCAGTTCTTC. Full variable domain (missing parts from reference TRBV7-2 and TRBJ2-1): GAGVSQSPSNKVTEKGKDVELRCDPISGHTALYWYRQSLGQGLEFLIYFQGNSAPDKSGLPSDRFSAERTGGSVSTLTIQRTQQEDSAVYLCASSTDRGNEQFFGPGTRLTVL.

There are a few counts of this clone. The chain links TRBV19 to TRBJ2-7; 7 nucleotides agree with TRBD1. Germline CDR1 and CDR2: LNHDA and SQIVND (reference sequence). V lost 2 bases and J lost 3; bases outside the gene matches: 10. CDR3 length: 16 residues. CDR3 sequence (DNA): TGTGCCAGTAGTATAAAGGGACAGAGAGGGGGCTACGAGCAGTACTTC. Translation gives CASSIKGQRGGYEQYF.